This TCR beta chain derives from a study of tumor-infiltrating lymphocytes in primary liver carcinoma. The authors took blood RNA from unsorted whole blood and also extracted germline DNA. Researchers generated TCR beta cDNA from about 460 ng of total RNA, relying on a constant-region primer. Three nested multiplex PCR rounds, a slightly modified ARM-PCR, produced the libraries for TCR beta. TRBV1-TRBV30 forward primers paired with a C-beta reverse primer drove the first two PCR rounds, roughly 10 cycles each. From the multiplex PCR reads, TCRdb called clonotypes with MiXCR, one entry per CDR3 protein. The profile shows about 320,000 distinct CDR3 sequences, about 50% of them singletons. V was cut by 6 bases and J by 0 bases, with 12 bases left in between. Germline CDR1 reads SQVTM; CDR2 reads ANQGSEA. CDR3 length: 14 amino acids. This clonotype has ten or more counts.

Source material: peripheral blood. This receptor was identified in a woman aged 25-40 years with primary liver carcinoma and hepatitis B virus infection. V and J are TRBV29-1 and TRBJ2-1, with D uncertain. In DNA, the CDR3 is TGCAGCGTACACCTAGTTTACTCCTACAATGAGCAGTTCTTC. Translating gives CSVHLVYSYNEQFF.